This entry lists 30 T cell receptor beta chains sequenced from one sample in a study of identical twins. From the 5' RACE reads, TCRdb called clonotypes with MiXCR, one entry per CDR3 protein. Altogether roughly 1.6 million distinct CDR3 sequences are present, 32% being singletons, with the ten largest covering under 0.35%. Sequencing used cord blood. The receptors were gathered from a newborn girl in good health.

This clonotype appeared a few times. CDR3: CASSFARGYNEQFF. The CDR3 region has the DNA TGTGCCAGCAGCTTTGCTAGGGGATACAATGAGCAGTTCTTC. V gene TRBV11-2 combines with J gene TRBJ2-1; perhaps TRBD1 as D (5 bases). Germline assignment: CDR1 SGHAT and CDR2 FQNNGV. V lost 3 bases and J 4 bases, leaving 10 bases between the germline ends. CDR3 length: 14 residues.

This clonotype was detected a few times. V and J are TRBV4-2 and TRBJ1-1, with unresolved D. The CDR3 length is 14 residues. Germline lookup yields CDR1 LGHNA and CDR2 YNFKEQ. V lost 3 bases and J 0 bases, leaving 8 bases between the germline ends. This CDR3 reads CASSQRHLNTEAFF. CDR3 coding DNA: TGTGCCAGCAGCCAGAGACACCTGAACACTGAAGCTTTCTTT.

This rearrangement joins TRBV25-1 to TRBJ2-1; perhaps TRBD1 as D (5 bases). Germline CDR1 MGHDK, CDR2 SYGVNS. There are 18 residues in the CDR3. V was clipped by 4 bases and J by 0 bases, with 19 bases between them. The CDR3, as DNA: TGTGCCAGCAGTGCCATAGGGGTCAGCTGGGACTCCTACAATGAGCAGTTCTTC. It specifies CASSAIGVSWDSYNEQFF.

This chain uses TRBV6-2 or TRBV6-3 with TRBJ2-4, with 7 bases fitting TRBD2. Matching the DNA end better, TRBJ2-7 makes the J call doubtful. The germline V gene encodes CDR1 MNHEY and CDR2 SVGEGT. There are 13 residues in the CDR3. Here the CDR3 DNA reads TGTGCCAGCAGCACCGGGACTAAAACCGAGCAGTACTTC. It translates to CASSTGTKTEQYF.

The rearrangement joins TRBV5-1 to TRBJ2-3; 9 nucleotides line up with TRBD2. This CDR3 contains 17 residues. Germline V gives CDR1 SGHRS, CDR2 YFSETQ. The V gene end was trimmed by 1 base and the J gene end by 1 base; junction bases not matched to a gene: 7. DNA of the CDR3: TGCGCCAGCAGCTTGAGCTTAGCGGGAGTGGGCACAGATACGCAGTATTTT. Its protein product is CASSLSLAGVGTDTQYF.

This chain links TRBV20-1 with TRBJ2-3, with TRBD2 matching over 14 bases. CDR1 and CDR2 from the germline V gene are DFQATT and SNEGSKA (reference sequence). CDR3 length equals 16 residues. CDR3 DNA sequence: TGCAGCGCTCCGGGACTAGCGGGAGCTAACACAGATACGCAGTATTTT. Amino acids: CSAPGLAGANTDTQYF.

Details on this clonotype: A read error may account for a junction end that differs from germline. The rearrangement uses TRBV20-1 and TRBJ1-6, with D maybe TRBD1 (5 bases). The germline V gene has CDR1 DFQATT and CDR2 SNEGSKA (reference sequence). CDR3 size: 18 residues. Here the CDR3 reads CSARDFRSGGGYNSPPHF. CDR3 DNA sequence: TGCAGTGCTAGAGATTTCCGTTCGGGGGGTGGTTATAATTCACCCCCCCACTTT.

The chain couples TRBV24-1 to TRBJ2-1; 11 nucleotides align to TRBD2. This CDR3 spans 22 amino acids. Germline CDR1 and CDR2: KGHDR and SFDVKD. The junction had 20 bases not matched to a gene; V was cut back by 5 bases and J by 0 bases. CDR3 sequence (DNA): TGTGCCACCAGTGTAAATCATCAGTGGGCTAGCGGGAGGTTTAGCTCCTACAATGAGCAGTTCTTC. Amino acid sequence: CATSVNHQWASGRFSSYNEQFF.

The V call is TRBV12-3 or TRBV12-4, the J call TRBJ2-1; TRBD1 might be the D (5 bases). The DNA end is a closer match to TRBJ2-7, so the J assignment may be wrong. The CDR3 spans 13 residues. The CDR3 loop is CASSPGHHNEQYF. The DNA of the CDR3 is TGTGCCAGCAGTCCTGGACACCACAATGAGCAGTACTTC.

This clonotype was counted only a few times. V is TRBV29-1 and J is TRBJ1-1, with TRBD1 matching 7 bases. This CDR3 spans 16 amino acids. CDR1 is SQVTM, CDR2 ANQGSEA, per germline. DNA for the CDR3: TGCAGTTTACAAACCCCCCTCAGGGGGGGGAACACTGAAGCTTTCTTT. Residues: CSLQTPLRGGNTEAFF. Filled out from reference TRBV29-1 and TRBJ1-1, the complete variable domain reads SAVISQKPSRDICQRGTSLTIQCQVDSQVTMMFWYRQQPGQSLTLIATANQGSEATYESGFVIDKFPISRPNLTFSTLTVSNMSPEDSSIYLCSLQTPLRGGNTEAFFGQGTRLTVV.

Here the CDR3 DNA reads TGTGCCAGCAGTGTACCTACAGGGGGCTCCTACAATGAGCAGTTCTTC. Its protein is CASSVPTGGSYNEQFF. This chain links TRBV6-1 with TRBJ2-1, with 8 bases fitting TRBD1. The CDR3 covers 16 residues. With 4 bases clipped from V and 0 bases from J, the junction kept 5 bases outside the gene matches. Germline-derived CDR1 and CDR2 are MNHNS and SASEGT.

In regard to this clonotype: This could be a read error, since a much larger clone is one nucleotide away. The chain carries TRBV29-1 and TRBJ1-2, with D tentatively TRBD1 (5 bases). Germline values: CDR1 SQVTM, CDR2 ANQGSEA. The ends were cut back, 4 bases at V and 4 bases at J, with 13 bases in the middle. This CDR3 contains 13 residues. CDR3 in amino acids: CSVGARQGYGYTF. CDR3 nucleotide sequence: TGCAGCGTTGGGGCCAGGCAGGGCTATGGCTACACCTTC. Combining the CDR3 with reference TRBV29-1 and TRBJ1-2 gives the whole variable domain SAVISQKPSRDICQRGTSLTIQCQVDSQVTMMFWYRQQPGQSLTLIATANQGSEATYESGFVIDKFPISRPNLTFSTLTVSNMSPEDSSIYLCSVGARQGYGYTFGSGTRLTVV.

V gene TRBV3-1 combines with J gene TRBJ2-1; 8 nucleotides match TRBD2. CDR3 length equals 17 residues. Germline V gene sequence: CDR1 LGHDT, CDR2 YNNKEL (reference sequence). Trimming removed 0 bases from V and 4 bases from J; junction bases left unmatched: 8. CDR3 sequence: CASSQDLGAGVYNEQFF. Written as DNA, the CDR3 is TGTGCCAGCAGCCAAGATCTTGGAGCGGGGGTGTACAATGAGCAGTTCTTC.

The rearrangement joins TRBV7-9 to TRBJ2-1, with 8 bases lining up with TRBD2. CDR3 size: 12 residues. The V and J ends lost 9 bases and 8 bases, in that order; junction bases with no gene match: 6. CDR1 and CDR2 (germline): SEHNR, FQNEAQ (reference sequence). The CDR3 here is CASGREADEQFF. The DNA for the CDR3 is TGTGCCAGTGGGCGGGAGGCGGATGAGCAGTTCTTC.

The chain combines TRBV20-1 with TRBJ2-5; the D is unclear. The J call may be incorrect, as the DNA end agrees better with TRBJ2-7. Germline CDR1 reads DFQATT; CDR2 reads SNEGSKA (reference sequence). The CDR3 is 13 residues long. The CDR3, as DNA: TGCAGTGCCCAAAGCGCAGCTCACGGCGAGCAGTACTTC. This sequence encodes CSAQSAAHGEQYF.

In its sample, this clonotype was seen a few times. The CDR3 here is CASSLGGMGDTEAFF. CDR3 coding DNA: TGTGCCAGCAGCTTGGGGGGCATGGGGGATACTGAAGCTTTCTTT. This chain uses TRBV13 with TRBJ1-1; tentatively, D is TRBD1 (6 bases). The CDR3 runs to 15 residues. Per the germline V gene, CDR1 is PRHDT and CDR2 is FYEKMQ (reference sequence). Trimming took off 3 bases at V and 5 bases at J, with 16 bases between the two ends.

This rearrangement joins TRBV2 to TRBJ2-2; 10 bases match TRBD2. V was clipped by 3 bases and J by 6 bases; unmatched bases: 4. The V gene's germline CDR1 is SNHLY and CDR2 FYNNEI. The CDR3 covers 15 residues. The CDR3 nucleotides are TGTGCCAGCAGTGACAGCGGGGGGGAAGCCGGGGAGCTGTTTTTT. Translated, it gives CASSDSGGEAGELFF.

This clonotype has at least ten counts. The chain joins TRBV29-1 to TRBJ2-7; a possible D gene is TRBD1 (6 bases). Germline V gene data show CDR1 as SQVTM and CDR2 as ANQGSEA. This CDR3 comprises 13 residues. V was trimmed by 4 bases and J by 3 bases, leaving 13 bases between them. CDR3 nucleotides: TGCAGCGTTGGGGGACACCGGCACTACGAGCAGTACTTC. This translates into CSVGGHRHYEQYF.

The chain carries TRBV15 and TRBJ2-1, with 9 nucleotides matching TRBD1. V lost 0 bases to trimming and J lost 4 bases; unmatched junction nucleotides: 4. The germline gives CDR1 LNHNV, CDR2 YYDKDF (reference sequence). The CDR3 extends over 16 amino acids. The CDR3 DNA follows: TGTGCCACCAGCAGAGAGAACAGGGGGCTTTACAATGAGCAGTTCTTC. This sequence encodes CATSRENRGLYNEQFF.

V usage is TRBV28 and J usage is TRBJ1-1; D is unresolved. Per germline, CDR1 MDHEN and CDR2 SYDVKM. V shed 2 bases and J shed 2 bases, with 9 bases lying between them. CDR3 length: 14 residues. The CDR3 spells CASSLMTDNTEAFF. The CDR3 DNA sequence: TGTGCCAGCAGTTTAATGACGGATAACACTGAAGCTTTCTTT.

This clonotype has just a few counts. CDR3 sequence reads: CASSQFSGGAGSEQFF. The DNA of the CDR3 is TGTGCCAGCAGCCAATTTAGCGGGGGGGCTGGTTCTGAGCAGTTCTTC. The chain carries TRBV3-1 and TRBJ2-1, with 11 bases that match TRBD2. This CDR3 spans 16 amino acids. Germline-derived CDR1 and CDR2 are LGHDT and YNNKEL (reference sequence). The V gene end was trimmed by 2 bases and the J gene end by 9 bases; junction bases not matched to a gene: 9.

In DNA, the CDR3 is TGTGCCAGCACCTATTTCCTGGGACTAGCGGGAGGCGGTAATGAGCAGTTCTTC. It translates to CASTYFLGLAGGGNEQFF. The gene calls are TRBV6-2 or TRBV6-3 and TRBJ2-1, with TRBD2 matching over 15 bases. V lost 7 bases and J lost 7; bases outside the gene matches: 14. The CDR3 spans 18 residues. The germline CDR1 and CDR2 sequences are MNHEY and SVGEGT.

This clonotype appeared a few times. The chain links TRBV28 to TRBJ2-1, with 8 bases identical to TRBD2. The J segment lost 12 bases and the V segment lost 3 bases, leaving 10 bases of the junction unmatched. The CDR3 loop spans 14 amino acids. Germline loops: CDR1 MDHEN, CDR2 SYDVKM. The CDR3 protein is CASSFPTSARGQFF. As DNA, the CDR3 is TGTGCCAGCAGTTTCCCGACTAGCGCCCGGGGGCAGTTCTTC.

In its sample, this clonotype was seen many times. This chain links TRBV4-2 with TRBJ2-5; D unresolved. CDR3 length: 14 amino acids. V was clipped by 0 bases and J by 2 bases, with 7 bases between them. Per the germline V gene, CDR1 is LGHNA and CDR2 is YNFKEQ. The CDR3 region is CASSQDWRQETQYF. The CDR3 DNA is TGTGCCAGCAGCCAAGATTGGAGACAAGAGACCCAGTACTTC.

The table lists this clonotype with a few counts. The rearrangement uses TRBV10-3 and TRBJ1-5; D perhaps matches TRBD1 (5 bases). Deletions cut 7 bases from V and 0 bases from J, with 19 bases between. The CDR3 spans 17 residues. Per the germline V gene, CDR1 is ENHRY and CDR2 is SYGVKD. The CDR3: CAIIPLDKGNSNQPQHF. The CDR3 bases are TGTGCCATCATCCCCCTAGACAAGGGGAATAGCAATCAGCCCCAGCATTTT.

This clonotype appeared a few times. This chain connects TRBV20-1 to TRBJ1-2; 9 nucleotides agree with TRBD1. Germline V lookup: CDR1 DFQATT, CDR2 SNEGSKA (reference sequence). This CDR3 has 14 amino acids. V dropped 6 bases and J dropped 5; count of bases not matched to a gene: 10. The CDR3 spells CSASILDRGYGYTF. The CDR3 region has the DNA TGCAGTGCAAGTATTCTGGACAGGGGTTATGGCTACACCTTC.

The rearrangement links TRBV5-6 to TRBJ1-1; D is unclear. The CDR3 sequence is 15 residues long. Germline V gene sequence: CDR1 SGHDT, CDR2 YYEEEE. V was clipped by 0 bases and J by 3 bases, with 12 bases between them. For the CDR3, the DNA is TGTGCCAGCAGCTTGGGTCCGGGGTTGCACACTGAAGCTTTCTTT. Protein: CASSLGPGLHTEAFF.

This clonotype was seen a few times. The rearrangement uses TRBV11-2 and TRBJ2-5; the D gene is possibly TRBD2 (6 bases). Per germline, CDR1 SGHAT and CDR2 FQNNGV. The CDR3 is made up of 15 amino acids. The germline V and J ends were trimmed by 5 bases and 3 bases, with 16 bases remaining between them. The CDR3 coding sequence is TGTGCCAGCAGCGGGGGGACGCTGCCCAAAGAGACCCAGTACTTC. It codes for CASSGGTLPKETQYF.

The V and J genes are TRBV20-1 and TRBJ1-1, with 8 bases aligning to TRBD1. Germline V CDR1 and CDR2: DFQATT, SNEGSKA (reference sequence). The CDR3 consists of 12 residues. Germline trimming cut 5 bases from V and 4 bases from J; bases unmatched to any gene: 3. DNA of the CDR3: TGCAGTGCTCCCGACAGGGGCACTGAAGCTTTCTTT. Translated, it gives CSAPDRGTEAFF.

This clonotype has only a few counts. This chain links TRBV5-1 with TRBJ2-2; perhaps TRBD1 as D (6 bases). V dropped 0 bases and J dropped 5 bases, with 11 bases sitting between them. Germline loops: CDR1 SGHRS, CDR2 YFSETQ. The CDR3 consists of 15 residues. CDR3 nucleotide sequence: TGCGCCAGCAGCTTGGACAGGGTGGAGACCGGGGAGCTGTTTTTT. It encodes CASSLDRVETGELFF.